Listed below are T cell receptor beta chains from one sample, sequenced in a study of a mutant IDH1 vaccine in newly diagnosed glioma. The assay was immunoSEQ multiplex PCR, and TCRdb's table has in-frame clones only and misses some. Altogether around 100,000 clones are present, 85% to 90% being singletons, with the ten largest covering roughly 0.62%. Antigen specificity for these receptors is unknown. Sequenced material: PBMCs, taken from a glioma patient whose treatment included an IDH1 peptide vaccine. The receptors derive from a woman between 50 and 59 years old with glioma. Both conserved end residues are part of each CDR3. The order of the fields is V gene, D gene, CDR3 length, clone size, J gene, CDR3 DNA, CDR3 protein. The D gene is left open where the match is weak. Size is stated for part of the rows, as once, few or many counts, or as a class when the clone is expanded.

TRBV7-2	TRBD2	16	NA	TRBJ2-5	TGTGCCAGCAGCGCCTCTAGCGGGAGGGGTCAAGAGACCCAGTACTTC	CASSASSGRGQETQYF
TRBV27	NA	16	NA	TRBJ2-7	TGTGCCAGCAGTTTAAAAGCTATAATTAGCTCCTACGAGCAGTACTTC	CASSLKAIISSYEQYF
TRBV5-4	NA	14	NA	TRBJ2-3	TGTGCCAGCAGCGGGGGGGCGGGCACAGATACGCAGTATTTT	CASSGGAGTDTQYF
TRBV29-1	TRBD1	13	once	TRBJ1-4	TGCAGCGGTACAGGGGGCGCGGATGAAAAACTGTTTTTT	CSGTGGADEKLFF
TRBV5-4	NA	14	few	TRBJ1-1	TGTGCCAGCAGTGGTCCTCAGGGGAACACTGAAGCTTTCTTT	CASSGPQGNTEAFF
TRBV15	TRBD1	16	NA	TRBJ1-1	TGTGCCACCAGCAGAGATCGACAGGGTCGGAACACTGAAGCTTTCTTT	CATSRDRQGRNTEAFF
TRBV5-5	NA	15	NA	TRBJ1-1	TGTGCCAGCAGCTTTGGACCCTCAAGGGGCACTGAAGCTTTCTTT	CASSFGPSRGTEAFF
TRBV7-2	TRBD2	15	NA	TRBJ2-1	TGTGCCAGCAGCTTACTAGCGGCTCGTTACAATGAGCAGTTCTTC	CASSLLAARYNEQFF
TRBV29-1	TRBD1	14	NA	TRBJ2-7	TGCAGCGTTGGGGGGACAGGGGGAAGCTACGAGCAGTACTTC	CSVGGTGGSYEQYF
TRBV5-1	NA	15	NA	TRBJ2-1	TGCGCCAGCAGCTTGGGAGCTATAAGCTACAATGAGCAGTTCTTC	CASSLGAISYNEQFF
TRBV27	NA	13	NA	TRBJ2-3	TGTGCTACAAGCGCGCAGGTCACAGATACGCAGTATTTT	CATSAQVTDTQYF
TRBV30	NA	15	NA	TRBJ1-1	TGTGCCTGGAGTGTACCCCCAGGGGCCGACACTGAAGCTTTCTTT	CAWSVPPGADTEAFF
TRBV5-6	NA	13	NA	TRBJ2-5	TGTGCCAGCAGCTTAGGAGACCCCAGGGAGCAGTACTTC	CASSLGDPREQYF
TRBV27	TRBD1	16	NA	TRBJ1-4	TGTGCCAGCAGCCGCGGGACAGGTGCAACTAATGAAAAACTGTTTTTT	CASSRGTGATNEKLFF
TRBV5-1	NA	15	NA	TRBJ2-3	TGTGCCAGCAGCCCGTGGGCGTCTAGCACAGATACGCAGTATTTT	CASSPWASSTDTQYF
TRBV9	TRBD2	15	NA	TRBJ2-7	TGTGCCAGCAGCCCCCGTCCGGGGGGCTCCTACGAGCAGTACTTC	CASSPRPGGSYEQYF
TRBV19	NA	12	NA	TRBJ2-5	TGTGCCAGTAGTCGCCCTCCGGAGACCCAGTACTTC	CASSRPPETQYF
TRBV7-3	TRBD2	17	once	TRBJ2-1	TGTGCCAGCAGCTACGGACTAGCGGGAGGTCCCCGCAATGAGCAGTTCTTC	CASSYGLAGGPRNEQFF
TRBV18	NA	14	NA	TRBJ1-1	TGTGCCAGCTCACCACCGTCGCAGAGCACTGAAGCTTTCTTT	CASSPPSQSTEAFF
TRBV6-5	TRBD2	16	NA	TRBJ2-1	TGTGCCAGCAGTTACTCGCTAGCGGGAGCTGGCAATGAGCAGTTCTTC	CASSYSLAGAGNEQFF
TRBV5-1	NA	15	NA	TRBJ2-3	TGCGCCAGCAGCTTGGTGCCTAGTAGCACAGATACGCAGTATTTT	CASSLVPSSTDTQYF
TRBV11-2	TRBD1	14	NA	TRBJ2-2	TGTGCCAGCAGCTTAGTCCAGGGGGCCGGGGAGCTGTTTTTT	CASSLVQGAGELFF
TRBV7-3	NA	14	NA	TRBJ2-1	TGTGCCAGCAGCTTAAGCGCTGGGTACAATGAGCAGTTCTTC	CASSLSAGYNEQFF
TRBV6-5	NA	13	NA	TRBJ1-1	TGTGCCAGCAACCAGGCCCGGAGGGCTGAAGCTTTCTTT	CASNQARRAEAFF
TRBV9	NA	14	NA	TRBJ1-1	TGTGCCAGCAGCGTAGACGGAGGGAACACTGAAGCTTTCTTT	CASSVDGGNTEAFF
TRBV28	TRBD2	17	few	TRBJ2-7	TGTGCCAGCAGCCGACGACTAGCGGTACTTCCCTCCTACGAGCAGTACTTC	CASSRRLAVLPSYEQYF
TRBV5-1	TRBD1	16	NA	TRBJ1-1	TGCGCCAGCAGCTTGAGACAGGGGGCAGTGAACACTGAAGCTTTCTTT	CASSLRQGAVNTEAFF
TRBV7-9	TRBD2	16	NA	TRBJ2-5	TGTGCCAGCAGCTGGCCCAGCGGGAGCGCTCAAGAGACCCAGTACTTC	CASSWPSGSAQETQYF
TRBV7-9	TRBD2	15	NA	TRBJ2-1	TGTGCCAGCAGCTCGGGACTAGCGGGAGTTATTGAGCAGTTCTTC	CASSSGLAGVIEQFF
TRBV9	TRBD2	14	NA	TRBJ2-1	TGTGCCAGCAGCGGGACTAGCGGTTACAATGAGCAGTTCTTC	CASSGTSGYNEQFF
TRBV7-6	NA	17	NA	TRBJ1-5	TGTGCCAGCAGCCCCTACTCTGGGCAGCATAGCAATCAGCCCCAGCATTTT	CASSPYSGQHSNQPQHF
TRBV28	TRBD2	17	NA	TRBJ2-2	TGTGCCAGCAGTGGGAGGACTAGCGGGAGTGTTACCGGGGAGCTGTTTTTT	CASSGRTSGSVTGELFF
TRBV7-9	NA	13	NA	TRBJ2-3	TGTGCCAGCAGCTCGTGGAGCACAGATACGCAGTATTTT	CASSSWSTDTQYF
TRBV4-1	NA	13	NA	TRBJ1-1	TGCGCCAGCAGCCAAGTAACCCCGGGAGGAGCTTTCTTT	CASSQVTPGGAFF
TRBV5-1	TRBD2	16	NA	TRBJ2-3	TGCGCCAGCAGCTCCGGGACTAGCGGGAGGTGGGATACGCAGTATTTT	CASSSGTSGRWDTQYF
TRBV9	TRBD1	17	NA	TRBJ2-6	TGTGCCAGCAGCGTCCGGGACAGCTTCTCTGGGGCCAACGTCCTGACTTTC	CASSVRDSFSGANVLTF
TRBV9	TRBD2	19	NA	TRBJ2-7	TGTGCCAGCAGCGTAGAGGCCCCAGGGCGGGCTAGCGGGAGATACGAGCAGTACTTC	CASSVEAPGRASGRYEQYF
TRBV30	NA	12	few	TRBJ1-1	TGTGCCTGGAGAAGTTATAACACTGAAGCTTTCTTT	CAWRSYNTEAFF
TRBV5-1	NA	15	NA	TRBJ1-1	TGCGCCAGCAGCTTGGCGGGAAGGTCGGGTACTGAAGCTTTCTTT	CASSLAGRSGTEAFF
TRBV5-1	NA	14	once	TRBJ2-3	TGCGCCAGCAGTATAGCGGCCCGCACAGATACGCAGTATTTT	CASSIAARTDTQYF
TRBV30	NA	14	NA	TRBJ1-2	TGTGCCTGGAGTGGGGGAGGAATCGACTATGGCTACACCTTC	CAWSGGGIDYGYTF
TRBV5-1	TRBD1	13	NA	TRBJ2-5	TGCGCCAGCAGCGGCGGACAGGGAGAGACCCAGTACTTC	CASSGGQGETQYF
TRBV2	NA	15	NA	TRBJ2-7	TGTGCCAGCAGTGAAACCAGGACAGAATACTACGAGCAGTACTTC	CASSETRTEYYEQYF
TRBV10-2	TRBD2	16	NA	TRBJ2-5	TGCGCCAGCACCACCCGCGGACTAGCGCTTCAAGAGACCCAGTACTTC	CASTTRGLALQETQYF
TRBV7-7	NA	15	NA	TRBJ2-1	TGTGCTAGCAGCCCCCGGGTCATCTCCTACAATGAGCAGTTCTTC	CASSPRVISYNEQFF
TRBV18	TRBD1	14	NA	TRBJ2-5	TGTGCCAGCTCACCCGCCGGGACAGAAGAGACCCAGTACTTC	CASSPAGTEETQYF
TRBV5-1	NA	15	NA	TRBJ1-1	TGCGCCAGCAGCTTCGACGGTGGGGTGCTGATTGAAGCTTTCTTT	CASSFDGGVLIEAFF
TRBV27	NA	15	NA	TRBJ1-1	TGTGCCAGCAGTTCAAAAGTAGGGGTGAACACTGAAGCTTTCTTT	CASSSKVGVNTEAFF
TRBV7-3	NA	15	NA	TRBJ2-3	TGTGCCAGCACCAAAGCGGGCCTCGGCACAGATACGCAGTATTTT	CASTKAGLGTDTQYF
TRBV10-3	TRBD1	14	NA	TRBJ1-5	TGTGCCATCAGTGAAGGGGCAGGGGGTCAGCCCCAGCATTTT	CAISEGAGGQPQHF
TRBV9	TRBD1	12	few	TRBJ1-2	TGTGCCAGCAGCGAGACAGGGGGTGGCTACACCTTC	CASSETGGGYTF
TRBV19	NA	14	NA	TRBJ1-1	TGTGCCAGTAGTATAGGGGGTGCCCGCGCTGAAGCTTTCTTT	CASSIGGARAEAFF
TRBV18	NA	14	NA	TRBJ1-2	TGTGCCAGCTCACCCTCAAGCAGGGAACAAGGCTACACCTTC	CASSPSSREQGYTF
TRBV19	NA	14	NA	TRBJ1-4	TGTGCCAGTAGTATTTACGTTGACAAGGAAAAACTGTTTTTT	CASSIYVDKEKLFF
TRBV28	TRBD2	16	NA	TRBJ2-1	TGTGCCAGCAGTTTAAAACTAGCGGGAACGGGGAATGAGCAGTTCTTC	CASSLKLAGTGNEQFF
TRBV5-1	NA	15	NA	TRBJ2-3	TGCGCCAGCAGCTTGGCTGGCAGGGTGGCAGATACGCAGTATTTT	CASSLAGRVADTQYF
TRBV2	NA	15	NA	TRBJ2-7	TGTGCCAGCAGTGATTTCGGTGCGAAATTCTACGAGCAGTACTTC	CASSDFGAKFYEQYF
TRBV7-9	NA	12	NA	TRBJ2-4	TGTGCCAGCAGCCCCCTTATGAACATTCAGTACTTC	CASSPLMNIQYF
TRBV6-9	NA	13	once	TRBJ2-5	TGTGCCAGCAGCTCTGTTTACCAAGAGACCCAGTACTTC	CASSSVYQETQYF
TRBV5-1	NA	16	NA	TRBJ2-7	TGCGCCAGCAGCTTGGCCGGGTCTCGGGGAAAAGACGAGCAGTACTTC	CASSLAGSRGKDEQYF